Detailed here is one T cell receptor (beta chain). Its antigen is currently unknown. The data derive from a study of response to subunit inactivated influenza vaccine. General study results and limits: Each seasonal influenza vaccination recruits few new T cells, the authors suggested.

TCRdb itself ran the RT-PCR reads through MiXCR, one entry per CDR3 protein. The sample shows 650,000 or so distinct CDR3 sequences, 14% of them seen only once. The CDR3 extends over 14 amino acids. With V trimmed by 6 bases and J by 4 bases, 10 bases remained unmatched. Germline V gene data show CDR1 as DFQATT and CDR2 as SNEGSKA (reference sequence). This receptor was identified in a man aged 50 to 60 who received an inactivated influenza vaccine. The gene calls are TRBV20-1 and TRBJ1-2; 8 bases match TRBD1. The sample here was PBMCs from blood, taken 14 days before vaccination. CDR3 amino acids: CSAPKGRGLYGYTF. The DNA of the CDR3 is TGCAGTGCCCCTAAGGGCAGGGGGCTCTATGGCTACACCTTC.